Presented here are 13 T cell receptor beta chains from one specimen sequenced in a study of identical twins. TCRdb reprocessed the 5' RACE reads via MiXCR and lists one record per CDR3 protein. The top ten hold 4% to 5.5% of the sample, which has hundreds of thousands of distinct CDR3 sequences, over 20% seen once. A further study also used this sample, focusing on T cells expressing NK-cell markers.

The specimen sequenced was PBMCs. The origin of the receptors is a woman under 30 in good health.

This clonotype was detected many times. The gene calls are TRBV6-1 and TRBJ1-3; 8 bases align to TRBD1. Trimming cost V 6 bases and J 0 bases; bases outside gene matches: 7. This CDR3 contains 16 residues. Germline V gene lookup returns CDR1 MNHNS and CDR2 SASEGT. As DNA, the CDR3 is TGTGCCAGCAGCAAGACAGGGGCCCACTCTGGAAACACCATATATTTT. It yields the protein CASSKTGAHSGNTIYF.

J is TRBJ2-7 and V is TRBV20-1; 12 bases agree with TRBD1. V shed 1 base and J 5 bases; nucleotides not matched to a gene: 6. Germline V gene sequence: CDR1 DFQATT, CDR2 SNEGSKA (reference sequence). This CDR3 contains 15 residues. Here the CDR3 DNA reads TGCAGTGCTAGAGGTAGTGGGACAGGGGGCAACGAGCAGTACTTC. Residues: CSARGSGTGGNEQYF.

This rearrangement joins TRBV5-1 to TRBJ1-2, with TRBD1 as a possible D gene (6 bases). CDR1 is SGHRS, CDR2 YFSETQ, per germline. The CDR3 runs 14 residues. V was pared by 4 bases and J by 4 bases, with 14 bases between. This CDR3 is CASSRGAVGYGYTF. CDR3 coding DNA: TGCGCCAGCAGCCGGGGGGCGGTCGGCTATGGCTACACCTTC.

This clonotype appeared many times. J is TRBJ2-1 and V is TRBV27, with 12 bases fitting TRBD2. The CDR3 is 15 residues long. J was trimmed by 8 bases and V by 7 bases; bases with no gene match: 9. Germline loops: CDR1 MNHEY, CDR2 SMNVEV (reference sequence). This CDR3 reads CASKGSTSGSHEQFF. For the CDR3, the DNA is TGTGCCAGCAAAGGGTCGACTAGCGGGAGTCATGAGCAGTTCTTC.

This clonotype was seen more than once but under ten times. This rearrangement joins TRBV5-1 to TRBJ2-3; D might be TRBD2 (6 bases). CDR3 length: 16 residues. Trimming removed 4 bases at V and 5 bases at J, with 20 bases between. Germline V gives CDR1 SGHRS, CDR2 YFSETQ. The CDR3 DNA follows: TGCGCCAGCAGCGCGGGGACCACTCCCCGGCAAGATACGCAGTATTTT. Translation: CASSAGTTPRQDTQYF.

The chain is built from TRBV5-1 and TRBJ2-7; 8 nucleotides line up with TRBD2. The germline gives CDR1 SGHRS, CDR2 YFSETQ. V trimming: 4 bases; J trimming: 2 bases; junction bases outside the gene matches: 8. CDR3 length: 15 residues. This chain's CDR3 is CASSRTGTRAYEQYF. The CDR3 DNA reads TGCGCCAGCAGCCGAACCGGGACTAGGGCCTACGAGCAGTACTTC.

The rearrangement joins TRBV29-1 to TRBJ2-1; D gene ambiguous. The CDR3 length is 13 residues. Germline CDR1 SQVTM, CDR2 ANQGSEA. Trimming shortened V by 1 base and J by 6 bases, and 10 bases separated the two germline ends. CDR3: CSVEGRAPNEQFF. CDR3 sequence (DNA): TGCAGCGTTGAAGGCCGGGCCCCCAATGAGCAGTTCTTC.

CDR3 sequence (DNA): TGTGCCAGCAGCCAAGAATTCCTAGCGGGAACCTACGAGCAGTACTTC. Its protein is CASSQEFLAGTYEQYF. The rearrangement links TRBV3-1 to TRBJ2-7, with TRBD2 matching 9 bases. Germline assignment: CDR1 LGHDT and CDR2 YNNKEL (reference sequence). J gave up 2 bases and V 0 bases, and 5 bases lay outside the gene matches. The CDR3 consists of 16 residues.

This clonotype was detected many times. This chain connects TRBV10-1 to TRBJ2-5; no reliable D call. Germline CDR1 reads WNHNN; CDR2 reads SYGVQD (reference sequence). V shed 4 bases and J shed 1 base, with 7 bases lying between them. The CDR3 contains 13 residues. The CDR3 protein is CASSVDFQETQYF. The DNA for the CDR3 is TGCGCCAGCAGTGTGGATTTCCAAGAGACCCAGTACTTC.

Ten or more counts support this clonotype. CDR3 DNA: TGTGCCAGCAGCGAACGGGACGGCGAAGCTAACTATGGCTACACCTTC. Protein: CASSERDGEANYGYTF. This rearrangement joins TRBV7-9 to TRBJ1-2, with D perhaps TRBD1 (5 bases). V dropped 5 bases and J dropped 0 bases, with 16 bases sitting between them. Germline CDR1 and CDR2: SEHNR and FQNEAQ (reference sequence). There are 16 residues in the CDR3.

This clonotype has at least ten counts. V and J are TRBV15 and TRBJ1-1; no clear D. With 0 bases removed from V and 3 bases from J, the gap between germline ends came to 5 bases. This CDR3 spans 13 amino acids. Germline V CDR1 and CDR2: LNHNV, YYDKDF (reference sequence). The CDR3 DNA sequence: TGTGCCACCAGCAGAGATTTGGACACTGAAGCTTTCTTT. Translated: CATSRDLDTEAFF.

V gene TRBV12-3 or TRBV12-4 combines with J gene TRBJ2-5, with 9 bases matching TRBD2. With V trimmed by 5 bases and J by 5 bases, 9 bases remained unmatched. The CDR3 consists of 15 residues. CDR3 sequence (DNA): TGTGCCAGCAGTCGGACTAGCGTTATTCTCGAGACCCAGTACTTC. It codes for CASSRTSVILETQYF.

This clonotype was seen a handful of times. The CDR3 is CASSLDEVAYNEQFF. Written as DNA, the CDR3 is TGTGCCAGCAGCTTAGATGAGGTAGCCTACAATGAGCAGTTCTTC. The chain joins TRBV7-6 to TRBJ2-1, with unresolved D. V lost 1 base and J 2 bases, leaving 9 bases between the germline ends. This CDR3 comprises 15 residues. Germline-derived CDR1 and CDR2 are SGHVS and FNYEAQ.